This TCR beta chain was identified in a study of tumor-infiltrating lymphocytes in primary liver carcinoma. There are a few counts of this clonotype. One end of the junction fails to match germline, which may point to a read error. Reverse transcription of roughly 0.5 ug total RNA with a constant-region primer produced TCR beta cDNA. Three rounds of nested multiplex PCR with slightly modified ARM-PCR produced TCR beta libraries. TCRdb reprocessed the multiplex PCR reads via MiXCR and lists one record per CDR3 protein. Of 40,000 to 60,000 distinct CDR3 sequences in the sample, approximately 70% were seen once. Total RNA and DNA came together from approximately 22-30 mg of bulk tissue without cell sorting. The receptor was derived from a man in his forties or fifties with primary liver carcinoma and hepatitis B virus infection. Sequenced: liver tumor tissue from sampling region 5. The subset here: tumor region T5, tumor centre.

The CDR3 loop reads CASSSSYIEQFF. The CDR3 DNA is TGTGCCAGCAGCTCTTCCTACATTGAGCAGTTCTTC. The chain joins TRBV5-6 to TRBJ2-1; no clear D gene. The germline V gene has CDR1 SGHDT and CDR2 YYEEEE. This CDR3 comprises 12 residues.